Following are 15 T cell receptor beta chains from one sample sequenced in a study of T-cell reconstitution after alpha-beta-depleted transplantation in children. As it was prepared, the TCRbeta library received unique molecular identifiers. TCRdb fed the PCR reads into MiXCR, producing one record per CDR3 protein. This table has hundreds of thousands of distinct CDR3 sequences, about 17% appearing once. The source material was PBMCs, mostly from graft donor cells, sampled 360 days after TCRalphabeta/CD19-depleted stem cell transplant. The receptor set was obtained from a male patient between 2 and 15 years old who had a stem cell transplant for acute lymphoblastic leukemia, so the T cells may come from the graft donor.

This clonotype was seen a handful of times. This chain joins TRBV28 and TRBJ2-7; D remains unclear. The CDR3 runs 15 residues. Per the germline V gene, CDR1 is MDHEN and CDR2 is SYDVKM. V was cut by 3 bases and J by 0 bases, with 12 bases left in between. The CDR3 region is CASSFHWARSYEQYF. Here the CDR3 DNA reads TGTGCCAGCAGTTTCCATTGGGCTCGCTCCTACGAGCAGTACTTC.

The sample holds a few counts of this clonotype. This chain uses TRBV28 with TRBJ2-3, with 7 bases aligning to TRBD2. Looked up from germline, CDR1 is MDHEN and CDR2 is SYDVKM. The junction had 6 bases not matched to a gene; V was cut back by 6 bases and J by 6 bases. CDR3 length: 13 amino acids. CDR3 protein: CASRRAGSDTQYF. CDR3 coding DNA: TGTGCCAGCAGGCGAGCGGGATCGGATACGCAGTATTTT.

This clonotype was counted a few times. The chain links TRBV29-1 to TRBJ2-5; 10 bases map to TRBD2. Trimming took 4 bases from V and 2 from J; bases not matched to a gene: 4. This CDR3 region has 14 residues. The V gene's germline CDR1 is SQVTM and CDR2 ANQGSEA. CDR3 coding DNA: TGCAGCGTTGTTCCGGGACTAGCGCAAGAGACCCAGTACTTC. Translated, it gives CSVVPGLAQETQYF. The full variable domain, in which reference TRBV29-1 and TRBJ2-5 provide the parts outside the CDR3, is SAVISQKPSRDICQRGTSLTIQCQVDSQVTMMFWYRQQPGQSLTLIATANQGSEATYESGFVIDKFPISRPNLTFSTLTVSNMSPEDSSIYLCSVVPGLAQETQYFGPGTRLLVL.

This clonotype was counted ten times or more. The V and J genes are TRBV29-1 and TRBJ1-1; a weak D match, TRBD1 (6 bases). The CDR3 runs to 11 residues. The V end was cut by 2 bases, the J end by 8 bases, with 9 bases between. CDR1 and CDR2 from the germline V gene are SQVTM and ANQGSEA. The chain's CDR3 is CSVEQGIEAFF. CDR3 sequence (DNA): TGCAGCGTTGAACAGGGGATAGAAGCTTTCTTT.

This clonotype has at least ten counts. V gene TRBV5-1 combines with J gene TRBJ2-4; TRBD1 matches at 9 bases. The CDR3 sequence is 13 residues long. Germline V gene sequence: CDR1 SGHRS, CDR2 YFSETQ. The ends lost 3 bases at V and 7 bases at J; junction bases unmatched: 2. DNA of the CDR3: TGCGCCAGCAGCTCTGGGACAGGGAACATTCAGTACTTC. It specifies CASSSGTGNIQYF.

This clonotype was seen a few times. V is TRBV10-3 and J is TRBJ1-4; 9 bases align to TRBD1. The CDR3 has 13 amino acids. The junction had 4 bases not matched to a gene; V was cut back by 10 bases and J by 4 bases. The germline CDR1 and CDR2 sequences are ENHRY and SYGVKD. The CDR3 DNA is TGTGCCACGGGACAGGGCCTTAATGAAAAACTGTTTTTT. Protein: CATGQGLNEKLFF.

The table lists this clonotype with a count of one. The chain recombines TRBV19 with TRBJ1-4, with D possibly being TRBD1 (5 bases). Per the germline V gene, CDR1 is LNHDA and CDR2 is SQIVND (reference sequence). The germline V and J ends were trimmed by 7 bases and 5 bases, with 11 bases remaining between them. The CDR3 has 13 residues. The CDR3 reads CASTRWGNEKLFF. CDR3 coding DNA: TGTGCCAGTACGCGTTGGGGGAATGAAAAACTGTTTTTT.

This chain links TRBV20-1 with TRBJ2-7; the match to TRBD2 covers 10 bases. V trimming: 6 bases; J trimming: 3 bases; junction bases outside the gene matches: 11. The CDR3 spans 15 residues. Germline V gives CDR1 DFQATT, CDR2 SNEGSKA (reference sequence). As DNA, the CDR3 is TGCAGTGCGCGACGCCGACTAGCGGGCAACTACGAGCAGTACTTC. It codes for CSARRRLAGNYEQYF.

There are a few counts of this clonotype. The chain links TRBV9 to TRBJ2-5; 7 nucleotides agree with TRBD1. V trimming: 5 bases; J trimming: 4 bases; junction bases outside the gene matches: 5. The CDR3 length is 13 residues. In germline, CDR1 is SGDLS, CDR2 YYNGEE. The CDR3 DNA sequence: TGTGCCAGCAGTGCTTACAGGGGAGAGACCCAGTACTTC. Its protein product is CASSAYRGETQYF.

This chain uses TRBV7-6 with TRBJ2-7, with D perhaps TRBD2 (5 bases). V was cut by 1 base and J by 2 bases, with 15 bases left in between. Germline CDR1 SGHVS, CDR2 FNYEAQ. This CDR3 region has 16 residues. The CDR3 DNA follows: TGTGCCAGCAGCTTAGAAACGGGATCCGGACCCTACGAGCAGTACTTC. It specifies CASSLETGSGPYEQYF.

The chain recombines TRBV28 with TRBJ2-2; a possible D gene is TRBD2 (6 bases). Germline V gives CDR1 MDHEN, CDR2 SYDVKM. Trimming removed 2 bases from V and 7 bases from J, with 14 bases in between. The CDR3 is 15 residues long. The CDR3 DNA reads as TGTGCCAGCAGTTTAAAACGGAGGAGGGGCGGGGAGCTGTTTTTT. Amino acids: CASSLKRRRGGELFF.

The chain joins TRBV10-3 to TRBJ1-3; D is unresolved. Germline values: CDR1 ENHRY, CDR2 SYGVKD. V was cut by 2 bases and J by 4 bases, with 3 bases left in between. This CDR3 spans 12 amino acids. CDR3 protein: CAISETGNTIYF. In nucleotides, the CDR3 is TGTGCCATCAGTGAGACAGGAAACACCATATATTTT.

This chain uses TRBV28 with TRBJ2-1; 7 bases align to TRBD2. Trimming at V came to 3 bases and at J to 1 base, leaving 9 bases not matched to a gene. This CDR3 contains 17 residues. CDR1 is MDHEN, CDR2 SYDVKM, per germline. This CDR3 reads CASSFAMGGVSYNEQFF. The CDR3 DNA sequence: TGTGCCAGCAGTTTCGCCATGGGGGGGGTGTCCTACAATGAGCAGTTCTTC.

A few counts support this clonotype. The chain has TRBV7-9 and TRBJ1-2, with D unclear. The CDR3 spans 11 residues. The V gene's germline CDR1 is SEHNR and CDR2 FQNEAQ (reference sequence). V was trimmed by 5 bases and J by 4 bases, leaving 5 bases between them. The CDR3 sequence is CASSPGYGYTF. CDR3 nucleotide sequence: TGTGCCAGCAGCCCAGGCTATGGCTACACCTTC. Looking up the rest from reference TRBV7-9 and TRBJ1-2 gives the full variable domain: DTGVSQNPRHKITKRGQNVTFRCDPISEHNRLYWYRQTLGQGPEFLTYFQNEAQLEKSRLLSDRFSAERPKGSFSTLEIQRTEQGDSAMYLCASSPGYGYTFGSGTRLTVV.

This clonotype was seen more than once but under ten times. This chain joins TRBV16 and TRBJ2-7, with 8 bases matching TRBD2. Germline assignment: CDR1 KGHSY and CDR2 FQNENV. The CDR3 covers 14 residues. Trimming took 3 bases from V and 8 from J; bases not matched to a gene: 9. The CDR3 region is CASSQVGSGMKQYF. The CDR3 DNA reads as TGTGCCAGCAGCCAGGTTGGTAGCGGGATGAAGCAGTACTTC. The entire variable domain, with the rest obtained from reference TRBV16 and TRBJ2-7, is as follows: GEEVAQTPKHLVRGEGQKAKLYCAPIKGHSYVFWYQQVLKNEFKFLISFQNENVFDETGMPKERFSAKCLPNSPCSLEIQATKLEDSAVYFCASSQVGSGMKQYFGPGTRLTVT.